The source of this T cell receptor (beta chain) is a study of shared clonotypes between healthy human individuals (TCRdb year 2020). About the study as a whole: Two women and a few men aged 18 to 49 years were included in the cohort. Per donor, three plates each were used for CD4 naive and CD4 memory, two for CD8 naive, and one for CD8 memory. The study deeply sequenced blood TCR repertoires of five healthy adults to estimate repertoire size and the extent of clonotype sharing between individuals. To increase sequencing depth and limit assay-specific biases, different laboratories used diverse techniques to prepare libraries and sequence TCR repertoires. Between about 0.8 and 9 billion PBMCs per donor were obtained by leukapheresis.

TCR CDR3 regions were amplified from genomic DNA by multiplex PCR using the deep immunoSEQ assay. Extracted genomic DNA from each cell subset was distributed evenly across all wells of several immunoSEQ 96-well plates, and each plate was treated as a replicate. For sorted subsets, roughly 200 ng of genomic DNA, equivalent to roughly 30,000 T cell genomes, went into each replicate PCR. The purified libraries were quantified using a Qubit 3.0 fluorometer, sized with a Bioanalyzer 2100, and then quantified again using the KAPA Library Quantification kit. A separate single-read 150-cycle Illumina NextSeq 550 flow cell was used to sequence each immunoSEQ 96-well plate. The original methods were these. Because only junctional sequences without quality scores were contained in the immunoSEQ output, filtering matching that applied to full-length reads could not be performed. To assign V/J genes and CDR3, sequences were annotated against IMGT germline references using PyIR, a Python wrapper for IgBLAST v1.9. Reads were removed for weak V/J assignments (E-value above 1e-6), missing CDR3, stop codons, out-of-frame junctions, or ambiguous translated residues. V3J clonotypes were defined as sequences sharing the same inferred V gene, J gene, and CDR3 amino acid sequence. The percentage overlap between two repertoires was calculated by dividing the number of shared unique clonotypes by the size of the smaller repertoire. RTK rarefaction, the Chao1 estimator, and Recon v2.1 estimates of unobserved clonotypes were used to assess repertoire richness. For all TCRbeta clonotypes obtained by the gDNA method from a handful of donors, generation probabilities were computed with OLGA. Drawn from immuneACCESS, this table holds only the in-frame rearrangements with V and J called that TCRdb kept. Clones are partly lost; checked studies trace under half to an unresolved V gene and leave the rest unexplained. The V and J calls and clone size come from that table; D and trimming were worked out from the DNA. The sample has some 2.1 million clones on record, just over 90% of them singletons. The ten largest clones take up about 1.7% of the sample.

Here is what the overall study found, with its caveats: Because the study included a small number of donors, the genetic and exposure-history diversity represented was limited. Estimated clonotype richness was generally larger for naive than for memory subsets. Sampling was limited to blood, and TCR repertoires in tissue likely differ from TCR repertoires in blood. Pairwise subsampling indicated that sequencing depth was expected to affect the degree of clonotype sharing among donors. Even with the large sequencing depth, rarefaction of the sorted-subset datasets indicated that sequencing was incomplete. Across four donors, about 4.5% of naive CD4, more than 3% of naive CD8, around 2.5% of memory CD4, and roughly 0.41% of memory CD8 clonotypes were shared. Clonotypes shared by all four sorted-subset donors showed higher generation probabilities than non-shared clonotypes.

For the CD8 naive samples, CD45RO-negative cells were positively selected for CCR7, yielding a CD45RA+CCR7+ population from which TemRA cells were excluded. Healthy HIV-negative adults with no recently reported acute infections or vaccinations were included as donors. Every donor was a Caucasian adult living in Nashville, Tennessee, USA. After blood collection by leukapheresis, PBMCs were isolated using Ficoll-Histopaque density gradient centrifugation and then cryopreserved in the vapor phase of liquid nitrogen. Purity and quantity of every magnetically sorted T cell population were checked by analytical flow cytometry. Genomic DNA was isolated from each sorted fraction and quantified by UV absorbance on a Nanodrop 2000c. With respect to this clone: No antigen is known for it. The sample holds no much larger clone one base away, and base qualities are not on file.

The CDR3 numbers 12 residues from cysteine through phenylalanine. Only the CDR3 region is kept as DNA, spanning 36 bases read in frame from base 1. Looking up the germline V gene yields CDR1 SGHRS and CDR2 YFSETQ. V is clipped by 2 bases and J by 6 bases, and the sequence between their germline boundaries is 5 bases long. Sequenced input: naive CD8+ T cells from PBMCs. The intended sense of this specimen's cell subset or site label: CD45RA+CCR7+. The chain uses TRBV5-1 and TRBJ1-4, with the D gene call left open. The source is a man aged 18 to 29 in good health. Some clones in this sample may be carry-over from other donors' samples. The nucleotide sequence reads TGCGCCAGCAGCTTCGGTGATGAAAAACTGTTTTTT. This is translated as CASSFGDEKLFF.